The present entry profiles one T cell receptor (beta chain) with its context. The antigen remains unidentified. Sequenced by immunoSEQ multiplex PCR; TCRdb stores in-frame clones only, minus some. Of roughly 65,000 clones in the sample, approximately 92% are singletons; the top ten hold approximately 5.3%. The CDR3 runs 12 residues. Trimming removed 4 bases at V and 5 bases at J, with 6 bases between. Germline assignment: CDR1 LNHDA and CDR2 SQIVND (reference sequence). The sample originates from a study of cytomegalovirus exposure and HLA in healthy donors. Study information: The 120 validation repertoires used the same platform as the 600 to 750 first-cohort repertoires (as reported by a later analysis).

Study-wide results and limits: In vitro checks showed that a few CMV-associated chains really do target CMV antigens.

The chain has TRBV19 and TRBJ2-1, with D unresolved. The sequencing input was PBMCs. The sequence was obtained from a man between 18 and 35 years old in good health and CMV-seropositive. CDR3 in DNA: TGTGCCAGTAGTAGCTCGGACAATGAGCAGTTCTTC. Its protein product is CASSSSDNEQFF.